The clone carrying this T cell receptor beta chain was found a few times. The sample originates from a study of blood T cell repertoires in COVID-19. Across the study: Researchers got acute and convalescent COVID-19 samples from the United States, Italy and Spain.

The CDR3 contains 12 residues. V lost 6 bases to trimming and J lost 3 bases, with 8 bases between them. From germline, CDR1 is LNHDA and CDR2 SQIVND (reference sequence). Followed over time, Seattle patients had been enrolled while infection was active. Original handling: Reference gene primer amplification in the assay estimated nucleated cell counts. Repertoires were generated with immunoSEQ multiplex PCR, while TCRdb's copy carries only in-frame clones and drops some. Clonal size and the V and J genes are those of that table, whereas D and trimming came from the DNA. The sample includes about 45,000 clones, around nine tenths of them seen just once.

This receptor was identified in a man between 45 and 60 years old with COVID-19, enrolled during active disease. The sequenced sample was peripheral blood. The chain employs TRBV19 and TRBJ1-2; D not resolved. CDR3 residues: CASRHQDYGYTF. In nucleotides, the CDR3 is TGTGCCAGTAGACATCAGGACTATGGCTACACCTTC.